The clone carrying this T cell receptor (beta chain) was detected many times. Its specificity is unknown. This sample was included in a study of CD8 T cells in ankylosing spondylitis. Study-wide results and caveats: A CD8+ phenotype characterized the disease-linked clones, which were relatively rare in peripheral blood. Existing reports had already noted some motif variants in reactive arthritis synovial fluid and blood. Significantly higher representation of disease-linked clones was reported for matched ankylosing spondylitis synovial fluid.

This CDR3 has 14 amino acids. CDR1 and CDR2 from the germline V gene are SGHRS and YFSETQ. Trimming removed 5 bases at V and 1 base at J, with 9 bases between. Libraries for TCR beta were made by quantitative 5'-RACE with molecular barcodes. TCRdb reprocessed the 5' RACE reads with MiXCR, giving one entry per CDR3 protein. Counted here are 200,000 or so distinct CDR3 sequences, around 25% occurring once; the ten biggest clones make up 6.6%. The chain couples TRBV5-1 to TRBJ2-2; D remains unclear. Material: blood, either unsorted or a sorted T cell fraction (not recorded which). The source of this sequence is a male donor with ankylosing spondylitis or in good health (not recorded which). CDR3 protein: CASSWTGNTGELFF. The CDR3, as DNA: TGCGCCAGCAGTTGGACGGGGAACACCGGGGAGCTGTTTTTT.